The 6 T cell receptor beta chains below all came from one sample that was sequenced in a study of blood T cell repertoires in COVID-19. Sequencing used immunoSEQ multiplex PCR; TCRdb keeps in-frame clones, though not all of them. This table has some 140,000 clones, around 82% appearing once. Sequenced: PBMCs or T cells enriched from blood (not recorded which). The receptors come from a man aged 40-55 years with acute COVID-19.

This sequence joins TRBV7-6 and TRBJ2-1; TRBD2 matches 7 bases. Trimming took 5 bases from V and 0 from J; bases not matched to a gene: 4. CDR1 and CDR2 (germline): SGHVS, FNYEAQ. This CDR3 is built from 15 residues. The CDR3 spells CASSRLASSYNEQFF. As DNA, the CDR3 is TGTGCCAGCAGCCGACTAGCTTCCTCCTACAATGAGCAGTTCTTC.

The rearrangement links TRBV29-1 to TRBJ2-5, with D possibly being TRBD2 (6 bases). Germline lookup yields CDR1 SQVTM and CDR2 ANQGSEA. The CDR3 spans 14 residues. Trimming left V 4 bases short and J 10 bases short, with 22 bases between. In nucleotides, the CDR3 is TGCAGCGTTGCGGAGGGCGGCTCAAATCTGTTCCAGTACTTC. Translating it yields CSVAEGGSNLFQYF.

The DNA for the CDR3 is TGTGCCAGCACCCCCACAGGGTCCTATGGCTACACCTTC. Protein: CASTPTGSYGYTF. This chain uses TRBV5-8 with TRBJ1-2; the D gene is possibly TRBD1 (6 bases). The CDR3 loop spans 13 amino acids. V dropped 6 bases and J dropped 4 bases, with 13 bases sitting between them. Germline CDR1 is SGHTS and CDR2 is YDEGEE.

The chain has TRBV25-1 and TRBJ1-2; D is perhaps TRBD1 (5 bases). V lost 4 bases, J lost 4 bases, and 13 bases lay in between. Germline V gene sequence: CDR1 MGHDK, CDR2 SYGVNS. The CDR3 length is 14 residues. CDR3 sequence: CASSARGGSYGYTF. The CDR3 nucleotides read TGTGCCAGCAGTGCCCGTGGGGGGAGCTATGGCTACACCTTC.

The genes are TRBV4-1 and TRBJ1-6; TRBD1 agrees at 7 bases. The CDR3 is 15 residues long. Germline CDR1 reads MGHRA; CDR2 reads YSYEKL. Trimming cost V 4 bases and J 9 bases; bases outside gene matches: 9. CDR3 protein: CASSPGQLKSSPLHF. CDR3 coding DNA: TGCGCCAGCAGCCCGGGACAGTTAAAGAGTTCACCCCTCCACTTT.

At least ten counts were recorded for this clone. The chain combines TRBV15 with TRBJ1-2, with 9 nucleotides matching TRBD1. V shed 3 bases and J 4 bases; nucleotides not matched to a gene: 12. CDR1 LNHNV and CDR2 YYDKDF come from the germline V gene (reference sequence). The CDR3 is made up of 17 amino acids. CDR3 DNA: TGTGCCACCAGCAGTGATAGACAGGGGGGGTTCCTCTATGGCTACACCTTC. This codes for CATSSDRQGGFLYGYTF.